Listed here is a single T cell receptor beta chain. This sample was taken from a study of blood T cell repertoires in COVID-19. The protocol was immunoSEQ multiplex PCR, while the TCRdb copy is restricted to in-frame clones and leaves out a portion. The sample includes under 200,000 clones, roughly four fifths of them seen just once. Trimming pared 8 bases from V and 4 bases from J, leaving 15 bases between. Germline-derived CDR1 and CDR2 are MDHEN and SYDVKM. This CDR3 is 15 amino acids long. This clonotype was sampled from a woman in her 30s with acute or convalescent COVID-19. Sequencing was performed on peripheral blood. V is TRBV28 and J is TRBJ1-6, with unresolved D. CDR3 sequence (DNA): TGTGCCAGCCGCGGTGCCACACTTTATAATTCACCCCTCCACTTT. As protein: CASRGATLYNSPLHF.